This TCR beta chain was identified in a study of identical twins. Study-level points and caveats: Beta out-of-frame sequences displayed a weaker excess of sharing between twins. The more abundant beta clonotypes in cord blood had fewer insertions, and memory repertoires did not show this.

Each CDR3 protein gets one entry after TCRdb re-called the 5' RACE reads with MiXCR. The sample includes approximately 550,000 distinct CDR3 sequences, 20% to 25% seen only once; the top ten take approximately 0.52%. This clonotype was seen a handful of times. Antigen: not known. Germline V CDR1 and CDR2: MGHRA, YSYEKL. V dropped 5 bases and J dropped 0; count of bases not matched to a gene: 13. The CDR3 loop spans 20 amino acids. This sample was shared with a second study, whose subject was yellow fever vaccine responses in identical twins. As that report states: Twins' vaccine T cell responses were reported to seem partly convergent and partly personalized.

Sequencing was carried out using CD4+ T cells sorted from blood. This receptor was identified in a young woman in good health. The rearrangement links TRBV4-1 to TRBJ2-1; 13 bases align to TRBD2. The CDR3 DNA reads as TGCGCCAGCAGCTCCCGGACTAGCGGGGGACTTCAGAGCTCCTACAATGAGCAGTTCTTC. Translation gives CASSSRTSGGLQSSYNEQFF.